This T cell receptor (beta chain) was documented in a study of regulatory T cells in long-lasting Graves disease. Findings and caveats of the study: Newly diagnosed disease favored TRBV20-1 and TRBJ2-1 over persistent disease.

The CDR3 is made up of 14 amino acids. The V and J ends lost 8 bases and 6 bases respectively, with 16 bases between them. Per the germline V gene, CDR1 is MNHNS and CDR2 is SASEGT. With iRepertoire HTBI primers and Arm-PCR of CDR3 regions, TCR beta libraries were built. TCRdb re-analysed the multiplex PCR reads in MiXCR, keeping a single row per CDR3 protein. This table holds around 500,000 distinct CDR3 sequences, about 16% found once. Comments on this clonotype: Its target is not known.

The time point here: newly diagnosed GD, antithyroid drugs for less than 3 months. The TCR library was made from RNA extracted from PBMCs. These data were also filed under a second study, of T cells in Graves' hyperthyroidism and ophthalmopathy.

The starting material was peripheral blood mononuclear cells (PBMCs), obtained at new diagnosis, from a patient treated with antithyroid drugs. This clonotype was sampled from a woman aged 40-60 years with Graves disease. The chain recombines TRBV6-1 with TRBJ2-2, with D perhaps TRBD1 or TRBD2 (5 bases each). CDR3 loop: CASGGRWDAGELFF. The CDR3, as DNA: TGTGCCAGCGGGGGTAGGTGGGACGCCGGGGAGCTGTTTTTT.